The rows below give T cell receptor beta chains drawn from one sample of a study of T cells in Graves' hyperthyroidism and ophthalmopathy. TCRdb called the multiplex PCR reads again in MiXCR, with one record for every CDR3 protein. Here the sample spans roughly 200,000 distinct CDR3 sequences, 18% being singletons. The sequenced sample consisted of blood. These TCRs come from a man aged 35 to 55 with Graves' hyperthyroidism. Both conserved end residues are part of each CDR3. The D gene is left open where the match is weak. Expanded clones get a size class; other rows say once, few or many, or leave the size out.

V gene: TRBV20-1; J gene: TRBJ2-7; clone size: NA; D gene: TRBD2; CDR3 DNA: TGCAGTGCTAGAGAATTTGGACTAGCGGGAGACGAGCAGTACTTC; CDR3 protein: CSAREFGLAGDEQYF
V gene: TRBV7-9; J gene: TRBJ1-2; clone size: NA; D gene: NA; CDR3 DNA: TGTGCCAGCAGCTTGGGGGCCGGCGGGAGCTATGGCTACACCTTC; CDR3 protein: CASSLGAGGSYGYTF
V gene: TRBV6-1; J gene: TRBJ1-4; clone size: many; D gene: NA; CDR3 DNA: TGTGCCAGCAGGGAGGAGGGGGGGAGCGAAAAACTGTTTTTT; CDR3 protein: CASREEGGSEKLFF
V gene: TRBV5-4; J gene: TRBJ1-5; clone size: NA; D gene: NA; CDR3 DNA: TGTGCCAGCAGCTTGCCGGGGGCGAATCAGCCCCAGCATTTT; CDR3 protein: CASSLPGANQPQHF
V gene: TRBV5-1; J gene: TRBJ1-2; clone size: many; D gene: TRBD1; CDR3 DNA: TGCGCCAGCAGCCCTGGCTACAGGGGGCAGGGAGGCTATGGCTACACCTTC; CDR3 protein: CASSPGYRGQGGYGYTF
V gene: TRBV6-2/TRBV6-3; J gene: TRBJ1-5; clone size: many; D gene: NA; CDR3 DNA: TGTGCCAGCAGTTACGAGGGGGAGGGCAATCAGCCCCAGCATTTT; CDR3 protein: CASSYEGEGNQPQHF
V gene: TRBV19; J gene: TRBJ1-1; clone size: few; D gene: NA; CDR3 DNA: TGTGCCAGTAGTCCGACGGGAGCGGTGAACACTGAAGCTTTCTTT; CDR3 protein: CASSPTGAVNTEAFF
V gene: TRBV7-3; J gene: TRBJ2-3; clone size: few; D gene: TRBD2; CDR3 DNA: TGTGCCAGCAGCCGACTAGCGGGGGGGCTGTTCGGCACAGATACGCAGTATTTT; CDR3 protein: CASSRLAGGLFGTDTQYF
V gene: TRBV24-1; J gene: TRBJ2-7; clone size: many; D gene: NA; CDR3 DNA: TGTGCCACCAGTGATCCTTCTCAGGGAACCTACGAGCAGTACTTC; CDR3 protein: CATSDPSQGTYEQYF
V gene: TRBV20-1; J gene: TRBJ1-1; clone size: many; D gene: TRBD1; CDR3 DNA: TGCAGTGCGGGCACAGGGGGCGCGAGGGGTTTTATAACTTTCTTT; CDR3 protein: CSAGTGGARGFITFF
V gene: TRBV11-2; J gene: TRBJ1-2; clone size: few; D gene: TRBD1; CDR3 DNA: TGTGCCAGCAGCTCCTACAGGGGGTATGGCTACACCTTC; CDR3 protein: CASSSYRGYGYTF
V gene: TRBV20-1; J gene: TRBJ2-1; clone size: many; D gene: TRBD2; CDR3 DNA: TGCAGTGCTAGAGTAATCGGCGGGGGGGCCTACAATGAGCAGTTCTTC; CDR3 protein: CSARVIGGGAYNEQFF
V gene: TRBV20-1; J gene: TRBJ1-5; clone size: many; D gene: TRBD1; CDR3 DNA: TGCAGTGCTAGGGCAGGGGGAAGAGGGCGTAGCAATCAGCCCCAGCATTTT; CDR3 protein: CSARAGGRGRSNQPQHF
V gene: TRBV20-1; J gene: TRBJ2-4; clone size: many; D gene: NA; CDR3 DNA: TGCAGTGCTATCCCAGGAGCCAAAAACATTCAGTACTTC; CDR3 protein: CSAIPGAKNIQYF
V gene: TRBV24-1; J gene: TRBJ2-5; clone size: many; D gene: NA; CDR3 DNA: TGTGCCACCAGTGAAGGGGGTTCGGAGACCCAGTACTTC; CDR3 protein: CATSEGGSETQYF
V gene: TRBV4-3; J gene: TRBJ2-7; clone size: NA; D gene: TRBD2; CDR3 DNA: TGCGCCAGCAGCCAAGACTTCGGGACTAGCGGTCGCACCTACGAGCAGTACTTC; CDR3 protein: CASSQDFGTSGRTYEQYF
V gene: TRBV12-3/TRBV12-4; J gene: TRBJ1-2; clone size: few; D gene: NA; CDR3 DNA: TGTGCCAGCAGTTTCACCAGTTACCATGGCTACACCTTC; CDR3 protein: CASSFTSYHGYTF
V gene: TRBV18; J gene: TRBJ2-5; clone size: many; D gene: TRBD1; CDR3 DNA: TGTGCCAGCTCACCAGTACAGGGGGTAGGCGGTGAGACCCAGTACTTC; CDR3 protein: CASSPVQGVGGETQYF
V gene: TRBV5-1; J gene: TRBJ2-2; clone size: many; D gene: TRBD1; CDR3 DNA: TGCGCCAGCAGCGGCCGGGACAGGGTACCCGGGGAGCTGTTTTTT; CDR3 protein: CASSGRDRVPGELFF
V gene: TRBV19; J gene: TRBJ2-7; clone size: NA; D gene: NA; CDR3 DNA: TGTGCCAGTAGTATACTCACAGGATCTCCCTACGAGCAGTACTTC; CDR3 protein: CASSILTGSPYEQYF
V gene: TRBV20-1; J gene: TRBJ1-2; clone size: few; D gene: NA; CDR3 DNA: TGCAGTGCTACCCGAGTAGGGGTCTATGGCTACACCTTC; CDR3 protein: CSATRVGVYGYTF
V gene: TRBV10-3; J gene: TRBJ2-7; clone size: NA; D gene: NA; CDR3 DNA: TGTGCCACCAGTAGGGACGGCTACGAGCAGTACTTC; CDR3 protein: CATSRDGYEQYF
V gene: TRBV18; J gene: TRBJ2-2; clone size: few; D gene: NA; CDR3 DNA: TGTGCCAGCTCACCACCGGGTCAGGGAGACACCGGGGAGCTGTTTTTT; CDR3 protein: CASSPPGQGDTGELFF
V gene: TRBV28; J gene: TRBJ2-5; clone size: NA; D gene: TRBD1; CDR3 DNA: TGTGCCAGCATTTCACAGGGGAACCTACAAGAGACCCAGTACTTC; CDR3 protein: CASISQGNLQETQYF
V gene: TRBV7-3; J gene: TRBJ1-1; clone size: many; D gene: TRBD1; CDR3 DNA: TGTGCCAGCAGCCAAACAGGGGAAGCTGAAGCTTTCTTT; CDR3 protein: CASSQTGEAEAFF
V gene: TRBV5-5; J gene: TRBJ1-6; clone size: NA; D gene: NA; CDR3 DNA: TGTGCCAGCAGCTTGGACCCCGGAGGGGATTCACCCCTCCACTTT; CDR3 protein: CASSLDPGGDSPLHF
V gene: TRBV7-2; J gene: TRBJ2-1; clone size: NA; D gene: TRBD2; CDR3 DNA: TGTGCCAGCAGCACCAGCGGGACGGGGCTCGGGTTGTCTGGTGAGCAGTTCTTC; CDR3 protein: CASSTSGTGLGLSGEQFF
V gene: TRBV24-1; J gene: TRBJ2-7; clone size: few; D gene: TRBD1; CDR3 DNA: TGTGCCACCAGTGATCCCCCCGGGACAGGGCTCGACGAGCAGTACTTC; CDR3 protein: CATSDPPGTGLDEQYF
V gene: TRBV10-3; J gene: TRBJ2-5; clone size: few; D gene: NA; CDR3 DNA: TGTGCCACCAGGGGTGACGAGACCCAGTACTTC; CDR3 protein: CATRGDETQYF
V gene: TRBV6-1; J gene: TRBJ2-3; clone size: many; D gene: TRBD2; CDR3 DNA: TGTGCCAGCACCCCGGGGGGGACGCTTCGCACTACGCAGTATTTT; CDR3 protein: CASTPGGTLRTTQYF
V gene: TRBV20-1; J gene: TRBJ2-5; clone size: few; D gene: NA; CDR3 DNA: TGCAGTGCTAGAGGGTTCGGCGCCCCGCCGGAGACCCAGTACTTC; CDR3 protein: CSARGFGAPPETQYF
V gene: TRBV27; J gene: TRBJ2-3; clone size: many; D gene: NA; CDR3 DNA: TGTGCCAGCAGTTTGGCGGCGTTGGATACGCAGTATTTT; CDR3 protein: CASSLAALDTQYF
V gene: TRBV28; J gene: TRBJ2-2; clone size: few; D gene: NA; CDR3 DNA: TGTGCCAGCAGTTTATACACCGGGGAGCTGTTTTTT; CDR3 protein: CASSLYTGELFF
V gene: TRBV12-3/TRBV12-4; J gene: TRBJ2-1; clone size: once; D gene: NA; CDR3 DNA: TGTGCCAGCAGATCCGGACTTGGGCTAACCGCGACTAACTCGTTCTACAATGAGCAGTTCTTC; CDR3 protein: CASRSGLGLTATNSFYNEQFF
V gene: TRBV11-2; J gene: TRBJ1-3; clone size: NA; D gene: NA; CDR3 DNA: TGTGCCAGCTACTCTGGAAACACCATATATTTT; CDR3 protein: CASYSGNTIYF
V gene: TRBV5-1; J gene: TRBJ1-5; clone size: many; D gene: NA; CDR3 DNA: TGCGCCAGCAGCTTGGGTGGGGCCAATCAGCCCCAGCATTTT; CDR3 protein: CASSLGGANQPQHF
V gene: TRBV20-1; J gene: TRBJ2-3; clone size: NA; D gene: TRBD2; CDR3 DNA: TGCAGTGCTAGAGATGTGCTAGCGGGGGACACAGATACGCAGTATTTT; CDR3 protein: CSARDVLAGDTDTQYF
V gene: TRBV9; J gene: TRBJ1-2; clone size: many; D gene: TRBD1; CDR3 DNA: TGTGCCAGCAGCGTCGCCCCTCCGGGGACAGCTCTACTAGCTAACTATGGCTACACCTTC; CDR3 protein: CASSVAPPGTALLANYGYTF
V gene: TRBV11-2; J gene: TRBJ2-5; clone size: many; D gene: NA; CDR3 DNA: TGTGCCAGCAGCTTACAGGGGTCGGAGACCCAGTACTTC; CDR3 protein: CASSLQGSETQYF
V gene: TRBV20-1; J gene: TRBJ1-5; clone size: many; D gene: NA; CDR3 DNA: TGCAGTGCTAGAGCCGGACGGAATCAGCCCCAGCATTTT; CDR3 protein: CSARAGRNQPQHF
V gene: TRBV7-9; J gene: TRBJ2-2; clone size: few; D gene: NA; CDR3 DNA: TGTGCCAGCAGCTTAGGGGGGAGATCGGGGCTGTTTTTT; CDR3 protein: CASSLGGRSGLFF
V gene: TRBV5-1; J gene: TRBJ2-6; clone size: many; D gene: NA; CDR3 DNA: TGCGCCAGCAGCCCATTCGGTGGCTCTGGGGCCAACGTCCTGACTTTC; CDR3 protein: CASSPFGGSGANVLTF
V gene: TRBV24-1; J gene: TRBJ2-2; clone size: many; D gene: TRBD2; CDR3 DNA: TGTGCCACCAGTGGGACTAGCGGGGGCCCGAACACCGGGGAGCTGTTTTTT; CDR3 protein: CATSGTSGGPNTGELFF
V gene: TRBV7-3; J gene: TRBJ2-1; clone size: NA; D gene: NA; CDR3 DNA: TGTGCCAGCAGCCGTGGGGATCATGAGCAGTTCTTC; CDR3 protein: CASSRGDHEQFF
V gene: TRBV6-1; J gene: TRBJ1-1; clone size: many; D gene: NA; CDR3 DNA: TGTGCCAGCAGTTCTCCGACACTTCTACGGACTGAAGCTTTCTTT; CDR3 protein: CASSSPTLLRTEAFF
V gene: TRBV14; J gene: TRBJ2-5; clone size: few; D gene: NA; CDR3 DNA: TGTGCCAGCAGCCAAGCTGACCAAGAGACCCAGTACTTC; CDR3 protein: CASSQADQETQYF
V gene: TRBV5-5; J gene: TRBJ1-5; clone size: many; D gene: TRBD1; CDR3 DNA: TGTGCCAGCAGCTTGGGACAGGGGTTGTGGTGGGGTCAGCCCCAGCATTTT; CDR3 protein: CASSLGQGLWWGQPQHF
V gene: TRBV2; J gene: TRBJ1-1; clone size: many; D gene: NA; CDR3 DNA: TGTGCCAGCAGTGAACGGCTGAACACTGAAGCTTTCTTT; CDR3 protein: CASSERLNTEAFF
V gene: TRBV30; J gene: TRBJ2-7; clone size: NA; D gene: TRBD2; CDR3 DNA: TGTGCCTGGAGGAGGGACTACCCATCCTACGAGCAGTACTTC; CDR3 protein: CAWRRDYPSYEQYF
V gene: TRBV5-1; J gene: TRBJ1-1; clone size: NA; D gene: TRBD1; CDR3 DNA: TGTGCCAGCAGCGTGGGACAGGTTTATGCTTTCTTT; CDR3 protein: CASSVGQVYAFF
V gene: TRBV7-2; J gene: TRBJ2-7; clone size: many; D gene: NA; CDR3 DNA: TGTGCCAGCAGCTTAGCAAGGGGCCCCTACGAGCAGTACTTC; CDR3 protein: CASSLARGPYEQYF
V gene: TRBV6-1; J gene: TRBJ1-2; clone size: NA; D gene: NA; CDR3 DNA: TGTGCCAGCGGGAGGGTCGGGGCCTATGGCTACACCTTC; CDR3 protein: CASGRVGAYGYTF
V gene: TRBV10-3; J gene: TRBJ2-5; clone size: many; D gene: TRBD1; CDR3 DNA: TGTGCCATCAGTGGCGGGACAGGAATTGGGACCCAGTACTTC; CDR3 protein: CAISGGTGIGTQYF
V gene: TRBV7-2; J gene: TRBJ2-2; clone size: NA; D gene: NA; CDR3 DNA: TGTGCCAGCAGTTCGGACAGACTAAGTAACACCGGGGAGCTGCTTTTT; CDR3 protein: CASSSDRLSNTGELLF